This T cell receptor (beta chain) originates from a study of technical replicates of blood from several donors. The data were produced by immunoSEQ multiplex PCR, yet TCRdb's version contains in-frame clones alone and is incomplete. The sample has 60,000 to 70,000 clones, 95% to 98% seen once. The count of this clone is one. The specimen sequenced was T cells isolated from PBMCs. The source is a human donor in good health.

This CDR3 is CASSQAGGIGNEQFF. CDR3 DNA sequence: TGCGCCAGCAGTCAAGCGGGGGGGATTGGCAATGAGCAGTTCTTC. V gene TRBV5-1 combines with J gene TRBJ2-1, with 10 bases identical to TRBD2. Germline V CDR1 and CDR2: SGHRS, YFSETQ. V gave up 5 bases and J gave up 6 bases; unmatched junction bases: 8. There are 15 residues in the CDR3.